These 12 T cell receptor beta chains share one sample of origin, sequenced in a study of T cell changes during pregnancy in multiple sclerosis. The assay was immunoSEQ multiplex PCR, and TCRdb's table has in-frame clones only and misses some. The sample records 70,000 to 95,000 clones, roughly nine tenths being singletons. Sequenced here: peripheral blood, sampled in the second trimester of pregnancy. These TCRs come from a female donor in good health, enrolled as a control in a pregnancy study.

V and J are TRBV27 and TRBJ1-2; 9 bases are shared with TRBD1. This CDR3 is 14 amino acids long. Germline V CDR1 and CDR2: MNHEY, SMNVEV (reference sequence). Trimming took 5 bases from V and 2 from J; bases not matched to a gene: 3. The CDR3 is CASSPGTGNYGYTF. The DNA for the CDR3 is TGTGCCAGCAGTCCAGGGACAGGGAACTATGGCTACACCTTC.

The rearrangement uses TRBV7-2 and TRBJ2-1; no clear D. Germline values: CDR1 SGHTA, CDR2 FQGNSA. With 5 bases removed from V and 0 bases from J, the gap between germline ends came to 11 bases. This CDR3 comprises 15 residues. The CDR3 is CASSPQVSSYNEQFF. DNA for the CDR3: TGTGCCAGCAGCCCTCAGGTTAGCTCCTACAATGAGCAGTTCTTC.

The chain combines TRBV30 with TRBJ2-3; weak D call: TRBD2 (7 bases). V dropped 0 bases and J dropped 4 bases, with 11 bases sitting between them. The CDR3 consists of 14 residues. Germline CDR1 reads GTSNPN; CDR2 reads SVGIG (reference sequence). For the CDR3, the DNA is TGTGCCTGGAGTGTTGAGGGGGGGGCAGATACGCAGTATTTT. It is translated as CAWSVEGGADTQYF. The whole variable domain, filled in from reference TRBV30 and TRBJ2-3, reads SQTIHQWPATLVQPVGSPLSLECTVEGTSNPNLYWYRQAAGRGLQLLFYSVGIGQISSEVPQNLSASRPQDRQFILSSKKLLLSDSGFYLCAWSVEGGADTQYFGPGTRLTVL.

This chain uses TRBV9 with TRBJ2-2; 8 positions agree with TRBD1. J lost 7 bases, V lost 6 bases, and 8 bases had no gene match. Germline V gene lookup returns CDR1 SGDLS and CDR2 YYNGEE. The CDR3 length is 14 residues. The CDR3 is CASNDQGAVGELFF. CDR3 DNA: TGTGCCAGCAATGACCAGGGGGCTGTCGGGGAGCTGTTTTTT.

J is TRBJ1-2 and V is TRBV7-9; 7 bases are a match to TRBD1. The germline CDR1 and CDR2 sequences are SEHNR and FQNEAQ (reference sequence). Trimming took 1 base from V and 4 from J; bases not matched to a gene: 6. The CDR3 sequence is 15 residues long. In DNA form, the CDR3 reads TGTGCCAGCAGCTTAGGTCAGGGGGGTGTCTATGGCTACACCTTC. It specifies CASSLGQGGVYGYTF.

The CDR3 loop reads CASSLEGTSGGQTQYF. The CDR3 coding sequence is TGCGCCAGCAGCTTGGAGGGGACTAGCGGGGGTCAGACCCAGTACTTC. The V gene is TRBV5-1, the J gene TRBJ2-5; 14 nucleotides line up with TRBD2. V lost 0 bases, J lost 6 bases, and 4 bases stayed unmatched. The CDR3 contains 16 residues. Germline V CDR1 and CDR2: SGHRS, YFSETQ.

As DNA, the CDR3 is TGTGCCAGCAGCCAAGTCAACCGGGACACCACTGAAGCTTTCTTT. Protein: CASSQVNRDTTEAFF. The chain joins TRBV4-2 to TRBJ1-1; a possible D gene is TRBD1 (6 bases). Germline CDR1 reads LGHNA; CDR2 reads YNFKEQ. CDR3 length: 15 amino acids. V gave up 1 base and J gave up 4 bases, with 13 bases separating them.

This clone was seen once. The chain employs TRBV6-4 and TRBJ2-3; TRBD2 matches at 16 bases. CDR1 is MRHNA, CDR2 SNTAGT, per germline. The CDR3 has 17 amino acids. V shed 6 bases, J shed 0 bases, and the junction held 3 bases outside the gene matches. The CDR3 nucleotides read TGTGCCAGCAGCCCGGGACTAGCGGGGGGGAGCACAGATACGCAGTATTTT. It encodes CASSPGLAGGSTDTQYF.

The J gene is TRBJ2-5, the V gene TRBV18; weak D call: TRBD2 (5 bases). Trimming took off 1 base at V and 5 bases at J, with 5 bases between the two ends. Germline lookup yields CDR1 KGHSH and CDR2 LQKENI. The length of the CDR3 is 12 residues. As DNA, the CDR3 is TGTGCCAGCTCACCACGCGGGGAGACCCAGTACTTC. This encodes CASSPRGETQYF.

The rearrangement links TRBV7-2 to TRBJ2-1; D not certain. The V end lost 1 base, the J end lost 1 base, and 11 bases lay between the germline ends. The CDR3 sequence is 16 residues long. The germline V gene encodes CDR1 SGHTA and CDR2 FQGNSA. The CDR3 protein is CASSLESGYSYNEQFF. CDR3 DNA: TGTGCCAGCAGCTTAGAGTCGGGTTATTCCTACAATGAGCAGTTCTTC.

This clone occurred once. V is TRBV6-1 and J is TRBJ2-7, with 9 bases identical to TRBD1. This CDR3 region has 14 residues. From germline, CDR1 is MNHNS and CDR2 SASEGT. J was trimmed by 3 bases and V by 5 bases; bases with no gene match: 5. The CDR3 coding sequence is TGTGCCAGCAGTACGGGACAGGGTCTCTACGAGCAGTACTTC. As protein: CASSTGQGLYEQYF.

The rearrangement joins TRBV2 to TRBJ1-1; the D is unclear. Trimming removed 5 bases from V and 2 bases from J, with 6 bases in between. Germline V gene sequence: CDR1 SNHLY, CDR2 FYNNEI. This CDR3 contains 12 residues. The CDR3 spells CASSSGNTEAFF. DNA for the CDR3: TGTGCCAGCAGTTCAGGTAACACTGAAGCTTTCTTT.